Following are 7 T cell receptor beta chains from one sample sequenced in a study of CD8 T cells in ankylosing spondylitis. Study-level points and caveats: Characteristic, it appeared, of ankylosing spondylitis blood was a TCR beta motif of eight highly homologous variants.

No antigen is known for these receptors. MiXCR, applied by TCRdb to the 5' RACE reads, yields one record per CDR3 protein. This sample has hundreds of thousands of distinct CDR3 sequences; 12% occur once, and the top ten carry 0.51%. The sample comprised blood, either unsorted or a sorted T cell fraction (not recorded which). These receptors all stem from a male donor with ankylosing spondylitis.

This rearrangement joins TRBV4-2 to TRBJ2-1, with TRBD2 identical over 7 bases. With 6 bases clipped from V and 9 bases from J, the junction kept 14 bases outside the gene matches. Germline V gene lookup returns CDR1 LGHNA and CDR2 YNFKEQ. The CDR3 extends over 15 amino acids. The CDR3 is CASSRFGREDGEQFF. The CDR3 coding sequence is TGTGCCAGCAGTCGGTTCGGACGGGAGGATGGTGAGCAGTTCTTC.

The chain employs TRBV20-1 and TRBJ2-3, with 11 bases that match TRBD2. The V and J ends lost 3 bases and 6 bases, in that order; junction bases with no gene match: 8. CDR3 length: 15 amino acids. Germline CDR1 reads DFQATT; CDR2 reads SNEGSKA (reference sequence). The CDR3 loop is CSASATSGIGDTQYF. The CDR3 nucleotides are TGCAGTGCTAGCGCGACTAGCGGGATCGGCGATACGCAGTATTTT.

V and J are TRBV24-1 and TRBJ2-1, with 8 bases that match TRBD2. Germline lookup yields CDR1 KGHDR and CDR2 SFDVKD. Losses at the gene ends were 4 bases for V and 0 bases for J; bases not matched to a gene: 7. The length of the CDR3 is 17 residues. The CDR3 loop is CATSDNASGGSYNEQFF. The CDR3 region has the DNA TGTGCCACCAGTGACAACGCAAGCGGGGGCTCCTACAATGAGCAGTTCTTC.

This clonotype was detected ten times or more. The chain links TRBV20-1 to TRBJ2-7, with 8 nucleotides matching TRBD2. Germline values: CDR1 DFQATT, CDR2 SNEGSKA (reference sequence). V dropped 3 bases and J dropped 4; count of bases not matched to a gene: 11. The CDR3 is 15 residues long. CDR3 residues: CSARGMKRGPYEQYF. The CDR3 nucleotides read TGCAGTGCTAGGGGAATGAAGCGGGGGCCTTACGAGCAGTACTTC.

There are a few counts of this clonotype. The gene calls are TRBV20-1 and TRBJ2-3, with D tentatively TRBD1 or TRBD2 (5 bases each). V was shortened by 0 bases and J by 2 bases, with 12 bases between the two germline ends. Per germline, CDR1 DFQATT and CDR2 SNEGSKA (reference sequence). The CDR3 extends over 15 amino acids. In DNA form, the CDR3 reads TGCAGTGCTAGAGATAGGCAGGGACCCACAGATACGCAGTATTTT. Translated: CSARDRQGPTDTQYF.

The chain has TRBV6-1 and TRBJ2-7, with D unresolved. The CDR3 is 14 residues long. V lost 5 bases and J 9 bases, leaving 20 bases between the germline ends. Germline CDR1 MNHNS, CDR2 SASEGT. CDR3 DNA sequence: TGTGCCAGCAGTCCTGATCGTTTCTGGATACTGCAGTACTTC. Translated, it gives CASSPDRFWILQYF.

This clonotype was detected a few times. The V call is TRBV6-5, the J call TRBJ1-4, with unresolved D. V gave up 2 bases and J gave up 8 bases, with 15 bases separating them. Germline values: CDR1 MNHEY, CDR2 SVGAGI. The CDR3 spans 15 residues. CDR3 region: CASSYGFSGREKLFF. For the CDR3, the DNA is TGTGCCAGCAGTTACGGGTTCAGTGGACGCGAAAAACTGTTTTTT.